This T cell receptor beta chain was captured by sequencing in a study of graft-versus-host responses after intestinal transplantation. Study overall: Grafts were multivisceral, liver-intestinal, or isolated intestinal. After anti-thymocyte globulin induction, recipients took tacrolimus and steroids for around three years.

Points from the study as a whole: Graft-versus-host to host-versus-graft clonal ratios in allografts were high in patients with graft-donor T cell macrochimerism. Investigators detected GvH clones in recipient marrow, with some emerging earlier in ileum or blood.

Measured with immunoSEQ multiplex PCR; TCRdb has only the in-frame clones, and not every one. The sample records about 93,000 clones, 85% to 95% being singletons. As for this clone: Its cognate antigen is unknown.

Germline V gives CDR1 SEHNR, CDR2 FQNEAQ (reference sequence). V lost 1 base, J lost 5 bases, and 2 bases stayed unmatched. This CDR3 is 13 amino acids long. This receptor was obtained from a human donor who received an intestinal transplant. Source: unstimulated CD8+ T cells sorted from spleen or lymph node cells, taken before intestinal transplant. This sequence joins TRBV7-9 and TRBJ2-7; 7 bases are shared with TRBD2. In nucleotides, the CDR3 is TGTGCCAGCAGCTTAGGGGCGGGGGACGAGCAGTACTTC. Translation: CASSLGAGDEQYF.